In this sample, the clone carrying this T cell receptor beta chain turned up a few times. The antigen is unknown. This record comes from a study of human T cells and chemical hapten exposure. Individual cDNA molecules received unique molecular identifiers in the library. TCRdb reprocessed the RACE reads with MiXCR, giving one entry per CDR3 protein. The sample contains about 41,000 distinct CDR3 sequences, about 4.2% of which appear only once. Study-wide points: Expanded TCRs were compared with controls, and the expanded TCRs formed significantly more large CDR3 similarity clusters.

Regarding time point: patch test 1, 2 weeks after DPC sensitization. Treatment given: therapeutic diphenylcyclopropenone sensitization with weekly scalp DPC. Unfractionated whole blood served as the source for total RNA extraction. Suited to DPC and affected by alopecia, the donors ranged from 18 to 70 years old. Deletions cut 1 base from V and 4 bases from J, with 13 bases between. The CDR3 is made up of 15 amino acids. In germline, CDR1 is SGHTA, CDR2 FQGNSA. Material: whole blood, obtained in connection with sensitization to the hapten diphenylcyclopropenone (DPC). The clonotype comes from a middle-aged man with alopecia areata. Some clones in this sample may be carry-over from other donors' samples. J is TRBJ2-5 and V is TRBV7-2, with D perhaps being TRBD1 or TRBD2 (5 bases each). Here the CDR3 reads CASSLVARAGETQYF. CDR3 DNA sequence: TGTGCCAGCAGCTTAGTTGCCAGGGCGGGAGAGACCCAGTACTTC.